These 18 T cell receptor beta chains were all obtained from the same sample, sequenced in a study of T cells in Graves' hyperthyroidism and ophthalmopathy. Using RNA transcripts as the source, TCR beta CDR3 regions were amplified. When the TCR CDR3 underwent first-round RT-PCR, the HTBI primer set was used. MiXCR, run by TCRdb on the multiplex PCR reads, gives a single entry per CDR3 protein. The sample holds 600,000 to 700,000 distinct CDR3 sequences, 14% to 15% seen once. Sequencing used blood. The receptor set was obtained from a woman in her 40s with Graves' ophthalmopathy.

Ten or more counts support this clonotype. The genes are TRBV28 and TRBJ1-1, with TRBD1 matching over 10 bases. This CDR3 has 19 amino acids. The germline V gene has CDR1 MDHEN and CDR2 SYDVKM. The ends lost 5 bases at V and 4 bases at J; junction bases unmatched: 19. The CDR3 DNA follows: TGTGCCAGCAGTCCCCACCCCTTGACAGGGGGCGTATGGAGCACTGAAGCTTTCTTT. It encodes CASSPHPLTGGVWSTEAFF.

This clonotype was seen repeatedly, ten times or more. This chain uses TRBV7-8 with TRBJ2-7, with a tentative D call TRBD2 (5 bases). Germline CDR1 SGHVS, CDR2 FQNEAQ. This CDR3 spans 17 amino acids. V was shortened by 5 bases and J by 5 bases, with 25 bases between the two germline ends. In nucleotides, the CDR3 is TGTGCCAGCAGCCCAGACCAACCACTAGTGCCTCCAAACGAGCAGTACTTC. This codes for CASSPDQPLVPPNEQYF.

This clonotype has ten or more counts. V usage is TRBV27 and J usage is TRBJ2-5, with D possibly being TRBD1 (5 bases). Trimming stripped 7 bases from V and 2 bases from J, with 8 bases between. The CDR3 is 12 amino acids. Germline V gives CDR1 MNHEY, CDR2 SMNVEV (reference sequence). In nucleotides, the CDR3 is TGTGCCAGCAACCAGGGACAAGAGACCCAGTACTTC. Its translation: CASNQGQETQYF.

This clonotype has ten or more counts. The V call is TRBV18, the J call TRBJ2-7; the match to TRBD2 covers 7 bases. V shed 3 bases and J 0 bases; nucleotides not matched to a gene: 5. The CDR3 runs 15 residues. CDR1 is KGHSH and CDR2 is LQKENI in the germline V gene. CDR3 in amino acids: CASSPTLATSYEQYF. As DNA, the CDR3 is TGTGCCAGCTCACCTACACTAGCGACCTCCTACGAGCAGTACTTC.

The rearrangement uses TRBV6-1 and TRBJ2-4; TRBD2 agrees at 13 bases. The CDR3 has 16 residues. CDR1 and CDR2 (germline): MNHNS, SASEGT. Trimming at V came to 4 bases and at J to 0 bases, leaving 0 bases not matched to a gene. CDR3 amino acids: CASSGTSGRAKNIQYF. DNA of the CDR3: TGTGCCAGCAGTGGGACTAGCGGGAGAGCCAAAAACATTCAGTACTTC.

CDR3 protein: CASRRTGGNIQYF. CDR3 bases: TGTGCCAGCAGGCGGACAGGAGGCAACATTCAGTACTTC. This chain links TRBV6-2 or TRBV6-3 with TRBJ2-4; 7 bases agree with TRBD1. CDR1 MNHEY and CDR2 SVGEGT come from the germline V gene. J lost 7 bases, V lost 6 bases, and 6 bases had no gene match. The CDR3 totals 13 residues.

A few counts support this clonotype. The chain has TRBV6-2 or TRBV6-3 and TRBJ1-1; D remains ambiguous. The V and J ends lost 4 bases and 4 bases respectively, with 7 bases between them. Germline V CDR1 and CDR2: MNHEY, SVGEGT. The CDR3 sequence is 12 residues long. In DNA form, the CDR3 reads TGTGCCAGCAGTTGGGGAGTCACTGAAGCTTTCTTT. Its protein is CASSWGVTEAFF.

V is TRBV6-9 and J is TRBJ2-7; possibly TRBD1 or TRBD2 for D (5 bases each). The CDR3 has 16 residues. The V gene lost 6 bases and the J gene lost 2 bases, with 20 bases spanning the gap. Germline CDR1 is MNHGY and CDR2 is SVAAGI. CDR3 sequence (DNA): TGTGCCAGCAGCCCGACCCCTTTAGGGACCGCCTACGAGCAGTACTTC. Its translation is CASSPTPLGTAYEQYF.

The table lists this clonotype with many counts. The chain joins TRBV29-1 to TRBJ2-2; the D is unclear. V was cut by 3 bases and J by 8 bases, with 7 bases left in between. The CDR3 length is 11 residues. CDR1 is SQVTM, CDR2 ANQGSEA, per germline. CDR3 protein: CSVDLMGELFF. CDR3 nucleotides: TGCAGCGTTGATCTCATGGGGGAGCTGTTTTTT.

This clonotype came up many times. The V call is TRBV10-3, the J call TRBJ1-1; maybe TRBD1 (6 bases). V was shortened by 4 bases and J by 1 base, with 13 bases between the two germline ends. CDR1 and CDR2 (germline): ENHRY, SYGVKD. The CDR3 length is 15 residues. CDR3 bases: TGTGCCATCAGTGGCGGACAGCCTACGAACACTGAAGCTTTCTTT. Protein product: CAISGGQPTNTEAFF.

This clonotype was found many times. This chain joins TRBV4-1 and TRBJ1-5; D uncertain. The germline CDR1 and CDR2 sequences are MGHRA and YSYEKL. The CDR3 loop spans 15 amino acids. V was clipped by 2 bases and J by 5 bases, with 13 bases between them. CDR3 in DNA: TGCGCCAGCAGCCAACAAGGACTGCGGGATCAGCCCCAGCATTTT. Translated: CASSQQGLRDQPQHF.

Ten or more counts support this clonotype. This rearrangement joins TRBV4-1 to TRBJ2-7, with 7 bases that match TRBD2. Germline trimming cut 0 bases from V and 4 bases from J; bases unmatched to any gene: 9. There are 16 residues in the CDR3. The germline gives CDR1 MGHRA, CDR2 YSYEKL. Here the CDR3 DNA reads TGCGCCAGCAGCCAAGAGTTCGGGAGGACTAAATACGAGCAGTACTTC. Its translation is CASSQEFGRTKYEQYF.

Only a few counts were recorded for this clonotype. The rearrangement uses TRBV19 and TRBJ2-7; 10 bases map to TRBD1. This CDR3 contains 15 residues. In germline, CDR1 is LNHDA, CDR2 SQIVND (reference sequence). V was pared by 0 bases and J by 2 bases, with 1 base of the junction left unmatched. In nucleotides, the CDR3 is TGTGCCAGTAGTATAGACGGGACAGGGGCCTACGAGCAGTACTTC. Translated, it gives CASSIDGTGAYEQYF.

This clonotype has at least ten counts. The chain couples TRBV30 to TRBJ2-7; TRBD2 is a possible D gene (5 bases). Germline lookup yields CDR1 GTSNPN and CDR2 SVGIG (reference sequence). This CDR3 comprises 13 residues. Trimming took 1 base from V and 5 from J, leaving 12 bases between them. This chain's CDR3 is CAWSDGVIHEQYF. CDR3 sequence (DNA): TGTGCCTGGAGTGACGGGGTAATCCACGAGCAGTACTTC.

The chain is built from TRBV27 and TRBJ1-2, with 7 positions matching TRBD1. The CDR3 extends over 14 amino acids. The germline gives CDR1 MNHEY, CDR2 SMNVEV (reference sequence). Germline trimming cut 4 bases from V and 0 bases from J; bases unmatched to any gene: 2. CDR3 loop: CASSYGTANYGYTF. CDR3 in DNA: TGTGCCAGCAGTTATGGGACAGCTAACTATGGCTACACCTTC.

This clonotype has at least ten counts. The chain has TRBV30 and TRBJ1-1; D is ambiguous. V was trimmed by 0 bases and J by 5 bases, leaving 10 bases between them. CDR1 is GTSNPN and CDR2 is SVGIG in the germline V gene (reference sequence). The CDR3 length is 13 residues. DNA for the CDR3: TGTGCCTGGAGTGTGGAGGGCGGTACTGAAGCTTTCTTT. Translated: CAWSVEGGTEAFF.

This clonotype was counted ten times or more. This chain joins TRBV28 and TRBJ2-7, with a tentative D call TRBD1 (6 bases). Germline loops: CDR1 MDHEN, CDR2 SYDVKM. The CDR3 runs 14 residues. The V end lost 3 bases, the J end lost 6 bases, and 15 bases lay between the germline ends. The CDR3 is CASSLGYRVGEQYF. DNA for the CDR3: TGTGCCAGCAGTTTGGGTTACAGGGTGGGCGAGCAGTACTTC.

In this sample, this clonotype turned up many times. V and J are TRBV12-3 or TRBV12-4 and TRBJ1-5; no reliable D call. Trimming took 7 bases from V and 3 from J, leaving 7 bases between them. The CDR3 spans 12 residues. DNA of the CDR3: TGTGCCAGCACCACCCTCAATCAGCCCCAGCATTTT. It is translated as CASTTLNQPQHF.